This entry concerns a single T cell receptor (beta chain). With 7 bases clipped from V and 5 bases from J, the junction kept 8 bases outside the gene matches. The CDR3 is made up of 15 amino acids. Per the germline V gene, CDR1 is SGHTA and CDR2 is FQGNSA. Measured with immunoSEQ multiplex PCR; TCRdb has only the in-frame clones, and not every one. In the table there are roughly 60,000 clones, more than 85% of which are singletons. This sample stems from a study of OX40 agonist ivuxolimab in advanced cancers. The chain links TRBV7-2 to TRBJ2-5; 12 nucleotides match TRBD2. Sequencing used CD4+ or CD8+ T cells sorted from blood, obtained in a trial of the OX40 agonist ivuxolimab. This receptor was obtained from an adult with an advanced solid tumor such as melanoma, head and neck, liver or kidney cancer. CDR3 DNA sequence: TGTGCCAGCAACGGTATCGGGACTAGCGGGGAGACCCAGTACTTC. This translates into CASNGIGTSGETQYF.